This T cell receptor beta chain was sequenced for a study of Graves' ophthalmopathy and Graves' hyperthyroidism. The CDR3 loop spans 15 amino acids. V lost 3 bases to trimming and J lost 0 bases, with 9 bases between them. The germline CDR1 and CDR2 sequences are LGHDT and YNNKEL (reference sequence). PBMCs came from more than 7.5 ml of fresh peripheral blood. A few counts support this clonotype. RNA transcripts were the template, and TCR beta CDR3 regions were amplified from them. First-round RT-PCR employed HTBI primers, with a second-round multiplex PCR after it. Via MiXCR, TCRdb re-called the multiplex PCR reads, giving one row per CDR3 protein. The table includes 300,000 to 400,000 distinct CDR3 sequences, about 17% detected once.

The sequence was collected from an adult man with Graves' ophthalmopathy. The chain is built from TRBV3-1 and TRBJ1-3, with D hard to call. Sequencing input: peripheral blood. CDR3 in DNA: TGTGCCAGCAGCCAGTCAGCGCTCTCTGGAAACACCATATATTTT. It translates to CASSQSALSGNTIYF.